The clone carrying this TCR beta chain has ten or more counts. Its specificity is unknown. This entry belongs to a study of Graves' ophthalmopathy and Graves' hyperthyroidism. Study as a whole: Upon initial diagnosis and before any treatment, peripheral blood was collected.

The CDR3 sequence is 15 residues long. Looked up from germline, CDR1 is SNHLY and CDR2 is FYNNEI. Trimming removed 1 base from V and 1 base from J, with 10 bases in between. Amplification of TCR beta CDR3 regions used RNA transcripts. Scientists carried out first-round RT-PCR using HTBI primers and then a second-round multiplex PCR. TCRdb redid the calling of the multiplex PCR reads with MiXCR, one entry per CDR3 protein. Among roughly 500,000 distinct CDR3 sequences listed, approximately 15% were seen once. Study-level points and caveats: Ophthalmopathy cases were distinguished from stable hyperthyroidism by a 13-signature model, reaching over 85% sensitivity and about 81% specificity. The model achieved 70.59% sensitivity and roughly 72% specificity for ophthalmopathy progression.

Someone took the PBMCs out of about 10 ml of fresh peripheral blood. The rearrangement links TRBV2 to TRBJ2-5, with D maybe TRBD1 (7 bases). Input material: blood. The origin of this receptor is a woman in her twenties or thirties with Graves' ophthalmopathy. Here the CDR3 reads CASSEGRDSQETQYF. In DNA, the CDR3 is TGTGCCAGCAGTGAAGGGCGGGACAGCCAAGAGACCCAGTACTTC.